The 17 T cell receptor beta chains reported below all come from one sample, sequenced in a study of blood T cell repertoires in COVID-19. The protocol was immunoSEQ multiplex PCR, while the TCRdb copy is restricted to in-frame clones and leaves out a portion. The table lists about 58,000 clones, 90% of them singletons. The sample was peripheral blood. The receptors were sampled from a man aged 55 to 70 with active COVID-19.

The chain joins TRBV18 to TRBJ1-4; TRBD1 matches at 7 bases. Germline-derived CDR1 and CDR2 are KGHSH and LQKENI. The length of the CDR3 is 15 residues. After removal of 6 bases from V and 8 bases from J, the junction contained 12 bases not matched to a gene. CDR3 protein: CASSPRQTGNEKLFF. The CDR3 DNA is TGTGCCAGCTCTCCGAGACAGACAGGGAACGAAAAACTGTTTTTT.

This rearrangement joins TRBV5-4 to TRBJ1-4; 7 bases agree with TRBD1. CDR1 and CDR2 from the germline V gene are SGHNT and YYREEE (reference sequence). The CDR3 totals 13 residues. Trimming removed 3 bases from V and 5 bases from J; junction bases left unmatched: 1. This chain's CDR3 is CASSWGQNEKLFF. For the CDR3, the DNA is TGTGCCAGCAGCTGGGGACAGAATGAAAAACTGTTTTTT.

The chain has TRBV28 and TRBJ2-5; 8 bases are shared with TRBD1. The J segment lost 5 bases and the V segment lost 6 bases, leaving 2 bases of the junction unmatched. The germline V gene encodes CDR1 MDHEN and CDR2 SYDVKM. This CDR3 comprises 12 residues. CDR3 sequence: CASRPGGETQYF. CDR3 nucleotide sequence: TGTGCCAGCAGACCAGGGGGCGAGACCCAGTACTTC.

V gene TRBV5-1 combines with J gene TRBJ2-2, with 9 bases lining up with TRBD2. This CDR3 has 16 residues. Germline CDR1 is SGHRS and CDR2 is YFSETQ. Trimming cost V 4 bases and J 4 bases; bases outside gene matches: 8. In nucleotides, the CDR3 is TGCGCCAGCAGCCCATCGAGGACTAGCGCCACCGGGGAGCTGTTTTTT. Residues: CASSPSRTSATGELFF.

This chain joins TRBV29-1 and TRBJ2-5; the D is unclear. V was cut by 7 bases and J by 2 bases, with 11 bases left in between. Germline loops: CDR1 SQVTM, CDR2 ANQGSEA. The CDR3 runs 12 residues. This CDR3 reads CSAQEPQETQYF. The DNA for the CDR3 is TGCAGCGCCCAAGAGCCGCAAGAGACCCAGTACTTC.

The CDR3 region has the DNA TGCAGTGGTAACGGGAATGAGCAGTTCTTC. Protein product: CSGNGNEQFF. The V call is TRBV20-1, the J call TRBJ2-1; no definite D call. V lost 7 bases and J lost 7, with 8 bases in between. This CDR3 spans 10 amino acids. CDR1 DFQATT and CDR2 SNEGSKA come from the germline V gene (reference sequence).

The CDR3 loop reads CASSFNRGTIYF. The CDR3 coding sequence is TGTGCCAGCAGTTTCAACAGGGGAACCATATATTTT. The V gene is TRBV12-3 or TRBV12-4, the J gene TRBJ1-3; 7 positions match TRBD1. V lost 3 bases to trimming and J lost 10 bases; unmatched junction nucleotides: 3. The CDR3 sequence is 12 residues long.

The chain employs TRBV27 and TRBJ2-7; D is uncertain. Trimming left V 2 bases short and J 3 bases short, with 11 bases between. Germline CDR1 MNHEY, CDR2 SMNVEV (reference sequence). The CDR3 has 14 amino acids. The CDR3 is CASSLRPLIYEQYF. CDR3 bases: TGTGCCAGCAGTTTACGCCCCCTAATCTACGAGCAGTACTTC.

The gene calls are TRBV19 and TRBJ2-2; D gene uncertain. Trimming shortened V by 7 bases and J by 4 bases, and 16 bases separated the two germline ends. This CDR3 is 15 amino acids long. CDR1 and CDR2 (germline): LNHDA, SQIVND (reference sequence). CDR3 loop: CASILADRVTGELFF. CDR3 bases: TGTGCCAGTATATTGGCGGATAGAGTCACCGGGGAGCTGTTTTTT.

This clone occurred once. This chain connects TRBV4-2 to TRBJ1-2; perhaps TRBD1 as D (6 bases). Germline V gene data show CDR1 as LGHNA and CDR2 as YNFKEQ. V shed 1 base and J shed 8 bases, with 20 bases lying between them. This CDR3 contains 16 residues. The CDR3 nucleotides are TGTGCCAGCAGCCAAGCCCAGTTCACAGGGTCTCAGGGCTACACCTTC. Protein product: CASSQAQFTGSQGYTF.

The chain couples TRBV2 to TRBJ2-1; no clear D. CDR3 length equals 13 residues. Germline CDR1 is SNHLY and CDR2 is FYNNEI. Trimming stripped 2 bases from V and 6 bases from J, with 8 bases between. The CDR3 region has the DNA TGTGCCAGCAGTGAAAGGAGAGGCAATGAGCAGTTCTTC. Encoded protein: CASSERRGNEQFF.

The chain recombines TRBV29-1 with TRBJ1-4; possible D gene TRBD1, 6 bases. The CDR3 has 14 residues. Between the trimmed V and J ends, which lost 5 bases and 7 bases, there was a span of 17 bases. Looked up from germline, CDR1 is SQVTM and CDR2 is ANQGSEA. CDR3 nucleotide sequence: TGCAGCGTTAACTCACCAGGGGTTGGTGAAAAACTGTTTTTT. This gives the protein CSVNSPGVGEKLFF.

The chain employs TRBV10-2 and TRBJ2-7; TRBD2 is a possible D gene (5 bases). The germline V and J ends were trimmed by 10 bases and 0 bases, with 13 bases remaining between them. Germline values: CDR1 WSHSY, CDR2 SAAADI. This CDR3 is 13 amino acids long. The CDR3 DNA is TGCGCCACTATCAGTGGGAGCTCCTACGAGCAGTACTTC. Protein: CATISGSSYEQYF.

The CDR3 DNA reads as TGTGCCAGTAGTTTAGGGGGGCTACGACGCAATGAGCAGTTCTTC. Protein product: CASSLGGLRRNEQFF. The chain uses TRBV19 and TRBJ2-1; TRBD1 or TRBD2 may be the D gene (6 bases each). Trimming left V 5 bases short and J 6 bases short, with 17 bases between. Germline V gives CDR1 LNHDA, CDR2 SQIVND (reference sequence). This CDR3 comprises 15 residues.

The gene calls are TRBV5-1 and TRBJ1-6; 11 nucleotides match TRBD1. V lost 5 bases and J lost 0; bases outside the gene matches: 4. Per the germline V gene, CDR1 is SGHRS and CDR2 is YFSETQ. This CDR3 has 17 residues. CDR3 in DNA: TGCGCCAGCAGAGGGACAGGGGGAAGCTCCTATAATTCACCCCTCCACTTT. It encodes CASRGTGGSSYNSPLHF.

Written as DNA, the CDR3 is TGCAGCGCCTCGGCGGACAGCATCTATGGCTACACCTTC. It specifies CSASADSIYGYTF. The chain combines TRBV29-1 with TRBJ1-2; maybe TRBD1 (6 bases). The V end lost 7 bases, the J end lost 4 bases, and 16 bases lay between the germline ends. Germline V gene sequence: CDR1 SQVTM, CDR2 ANQGSEA. CDR3 length: 13 residues. Looking up the rest from reference TRBV29-1 and TRBJ1-2 gives the full variable domain: SAVISQKPSRDICQRGTSLTIQCQVDSQVTMMFWYRQQPGQSLTLIATANQGSEATYESGFVIDKFPISRPNLTFSTLTVSNMSPEDSSIYLCSASADSIYGYTFGSGTRLTVV.

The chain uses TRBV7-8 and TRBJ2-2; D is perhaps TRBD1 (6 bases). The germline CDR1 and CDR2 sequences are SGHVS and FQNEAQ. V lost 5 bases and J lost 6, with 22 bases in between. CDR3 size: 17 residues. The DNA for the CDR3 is TGTGCCAGCAGCACACCGGGACAAGGGTCGTTGGCCGGGGAGCTGTTTTTT. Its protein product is CASSTPGQGSLAGELFF. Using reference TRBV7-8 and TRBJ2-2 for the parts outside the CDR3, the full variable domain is GAGVSQSPRYKVAKRGQDVALRCDPISGHVSLFWYQQALGQGPEFLTYFQNEAQLDKSGLPSDRFFAERPEGSVSTLKIQRTQQEDSAVYLCASSTPGQGSLAGELFFGEGSRLTVL.